The 30 T cell receptor beta chains below all came from one sample that was sequenced in a study of Graves' ophthalmopathy and Graves' hyperthyroidism (dated by TCRdb to the late 2010s). The sequencer listed for this sample is Illumina HiSeq 2000. For repertoire sequencing, the TCR beta CDR3 regions were amplified from RNA transcripts. The first round of RT-PCR was done with HTBI primers and the Qiagen OneStep RT-PCR kit, and was followed by a second round of multiplex PCR, then size selection and purification. TCRdb reprocessed the public reads (quality trimming at Q25 with fastp, clone calling with MiXCR) and kept in-frame beta chains. All rows with the same CDR3 protein become a single entry with the most common DNA and genes. The sample table holds 680,000 or so distinct CDR3 sequences, of which 20% to 25% were seen once. Of the sample, around 6.9% falls within the top ten clones. Sequenced input: peripheral blood. These receptors originate from a woman aged 18-29 years with stable Graves' hyperthyroidism. Some clones in this sample may be carry-over from other donors' samples. Donor details come from another sample of the same person, matched by shared clones.

The table lists this clonotype with many counts. This chain links TRBV6-5 with TRBJ2-5; D gene unclear. CDR1 MNHEY and CDR2 SVGAGI come from the germline V gene. The CDR3 is 14 amino acids. Between the trimmed V and J ends, which lost 2 bases and 1 base, there was a span of 8 bases. The CDR3 DNA reads TGTGCCAGCAGTTACAGACCTATCCAAGAGACCCAGTACTTC. It encodes CASSYRPIQETQYF.

This clonotype was seen ten or more times. The rearrangement joins TRBV7-2 to TRBJ2-5; 11 positions agree with TRBD1. Per the germline V gene, CDR1 is SGHTA and CDR2 is FQGNSA. CDR3 length: 14 amino acids. The V and J ends lost 4 bases and 7 bases, in that order; junction bases with no gene match: 5. The DNA of the CDR3 is TGTGCCAGCAGCTGGGACAGGGGGTCAGGGACCCAGTACTTC. Encoded protein: CASSWDRGSGTQYF.

In its sample, this clonotype was seen a few times. The gene calls are TRBV5-1 and TRBJ1-5; no clear D. The CDR3 totals 13 residues. With 4 bases removed from V and 5 bases from J, the gap between germline ends came to 10 bases. CDR1 and CDR2 from the germline V gene are SGHRS and YFSETQ. The CDR3 is CASSIGPDQPQHF. CDR3 DNA: TGCGCCAGCAGCATCGGACCCGATCAGCCCCAGCATTTT.

Many counts were recorded for this clonotype. V and J are TRBV12-5 and TRBJ2-5; 10 bases are shared with TRBD1. The germline gives CDR1 LGHNT, CDR2 FRNRAP. The CDR3 is 15 amino acids. J was trimmed by 5 bases and V by 5 bases; bases with no gene match: 8. The DNA of the CDR3 is TGTGCTAGTGGTGGTCGACAGGGGGCGCGTGAGACCCAGTACTTC. This gives the protein CASGGRQGARETQYF.

This clonotype was counted between two and nine times. This may stem from a read error, because a much larger clone lies one nucleotide away. The DNA for the CDR3 is TGTGCCAGCAATAGGCAGGCCGGACCACAAGAGACCAAGTACTTC. It specifies CASNRQAGPQETKYF. This chain uses TRBV6-1 with TRBJ2-5; D uncertain. The CDR3 totals 15 residues. Germline CDR1 and CDR2: MNHNS and SASEGT.

This clonotype was counted at least ten times. This sequence joins TRBV11-2 and TRBJ2-7, with 9 positions matching TRBD2. The CDR3 is 18 residues long. Germline V lookup: CDR1 SGHAT, CDR2 FQNNGV. V shed 5 bases and J 2 bases; nucleotides not matched to a gene: 16. CDR3 DNA sequence: TGTGCCAGCAGCCATCCACTATATAGCGGGGGAACGACCTACGAGCAGTACTTC. Protein sequence: CASSHPLYSGGTTYEQYF.

V and J are TRBV20-1 and TRBJ2-7, with 7 bases fitting TRBD2. The CDR3 length is 15 residues. V lost 5 bases, J lost 0 bases, and 10 bases stayed unmatched. Per the germline V gene, CDR1 is DFQATT and CDR2 is SNEGSKA (reference sequence). CDR3 sequence reads: CSAVPGGTNSYEQYF. The CDR3 region has the DNA TGCAGTGCTGTACCCGGGGGGACTAACTCCTACGAGCAGTACTTC.

The chain has TRBV30 and TRBJ1-2; perhaps TRBD1 as D (6 bases). V lost 2 bases, J lost 4 bases, and 14 bases lay in between. Germline V gene data show CDR1 as GTSNPN and CDR2 as SVGIG (reference sequence). This CDR3 has 14 amino acids. The CDR3: CAWSPTGQVYGYTF. Here the CDR3 DNA reads TGTGCCTGGAGTCCAACGGGACAAGTCTATGGCTACACCTTC.

This clonotype appeared a few times. This chain joins TRBV6-5 and TRBJ1-2, with D possibly being TRBD1 (6 bases). The CDR3 is 15 amino acids. Germline V gene lookup returns CDR1 MNHEY and CDR2 SVGAGI. V was cut by 0 bases and J by 3 bases, with 11 bases left in between. CDR3 sequence: CASSYSYRDDYGYTF. The DNA for the CDR3 is TGTGCCAGCAGTTACTCGTACAGGGACGACTATGGCTACACCTTC.

Ten or more counts support this clonotype. This rearrangement joins TRBV7-2 to TRBJ2-7, with a possible D match to TRBD2 (6 bases). Germline values: CDR1 SGHTA, CDR2 FQGNSA. The CDR3 contains 16 residues. Trimming took 5 bases from V and 2 from J, leaving 19 bases between them. The DNA of the CDR3 is TGTGCCAGCAGCATCCCCCGGGACTTCCCGACCTACGAGCAGTACTTC. Its protein product is CASSIPRDFPTYEQYF.

This clonotype was recorded a few times. The chain joins TRBV28 to TRBJ1-1; no clear D gene. The CDR3 contains 14 residues. V was cut by 3 bases and J by 3 bases, with 11 bases left in between. Germline loops: CDR1 MDHEN, CDR2 SYDVKM. CDR3 coding DNA: TGTGCCAGCAGTTTGGTACAGAGGGACACTGAAGCTTTCTTT. Translation: CASSLVQRDTEAFF.

The CDR3: CATSRGRSNQPQHF. In DNA, the CDR3 is TGTGCCACCAGCAGAGGACGGAGCAATCAGCCCCAGCATTTT. V usage is TRBV15 and J usage is TRBJ1-5, with D unclear. V lost 1 base, J lost 1 base, and 5 bases lay in between. The CDR3 covers 14 residues. CDR1 is LNHNV, CDR2 YYDKDF, per germline (reference sequence).

This clonotype was recorded a few times. This chain uses TRBV11-2 with TRBJ1-1, with D possibly being TRBD1 (6 bases). Germline V gives CDR1 SGHAT, CDR2 FQNNGV. CDR3 length equals 13 residues. V lost 5 bases, J lost 7 bases, and 14 bases lay in between. In DNA, the CDR3 is TGTGCCAGCAGCCAAGGGACATATGTTGAAGCTTTCTTT. The encoded protein is CASSQGTYVEAFF.

This clonotype was seen many times. The chain couples TRBV11-2 to TRBJ2-7; 7 bases map to TRBD1. CDR3 length equals 14 residues. From germline, CDR1 is SGHAT and CDR2 FQNNGV. Unmatched junction bases numbered 6, after V lost 1 base and J lost 6 bases. The CDR3 nucleotides read TGTGCCAGCAGCTTAGGCCCGGGGACAGTCGAGCAGTACTTC. Amino acid sequence: CASSLGPGTVEQYF. The full variable domain, with the rest looked up from reference TRBV11-2 and TRBJ2-7, is EAGVAQSPRYKIIEKRQSVAFWCNPISGHATLYWYQQILGQGPKLLIQFQNNGVVDDSQLPKDRFSAERLKGVDSTLKIQPAKLEDSAVYLCASSLGPGTVEQYFGPGTRLTVT.

This clonotype has a handful of counts. The chain employs TRBV18 and TRBJ1-2; D may be TRBD1 (5 bases). Germline V gives CDR1 KGHSH, CDR2 LQKENI. This CDR3 comprises 15 residues. Trimming pared 5 bases from V and 3 bases from J, leaving 16 bases between. The CDR3 DNA follows: TGTGCCAGCTCAAAGGGGACGGAACTTTACTATGGCTACACCTTC. Translated: CASSKGTELYYGYTF. The full variable domain, completed using reference TRBV18 and TRBJ1-2, is NAGVMQNPRHLVRRRGQEARLRCSPMKGHSHVYWYRQLPEEGLKFMVYLQKENIIDESGMPKERFSAEFPKEGPSILRIQQVVRGDSAAYFCASSKGTELYYGYTFGSGTRLTVV.

This clonotype was detected many times. The chain combines TRBV5-1 with TRBJ1-1; D not certain. V was pared by 3 bases and J by 7 bases, with 16 bases between. Germline V gives CDR1 SGHRS, CDR2 YFSETQ. CDR3 length: 14 amino acids. CDR3 nucleotides: TGCGCCAGCAGCTCCTCACACGCGGCGGGTGAAGCTTTCTTT. It encodes CASSSSHAAGEAFF.

This clonotype turned up a few times. The V and J genes are TRBV20-1 and TRBJ2-7; D unclear. Germline CDR1 DFQATT, CDR2 SNEGSKA (reference sequence). V shed 5 bases and J shed 5 bases, with 13 bases lying between them. The CDR3 loop spans 12 amino acids. This CDR3 reads CSAPRSEDEQYF. CDR3 coding DNA: TGCAGTGCTCCTCGATCCGAGGACGAGCAGTACTTC.

This clonotype was picked up many times. V is TRBV18 and J is TRBJ2-7; D may be TRBD2 (7 bases). Trimming cost V 5 bases and J 5 bases, with 10 bases left between them. The CDR3 spans 12 residues. The germline V gene encodes CDR1 KGHSH and CDR2 LQKENI. The CDR3 sequence is CASSGGGHEQYF. CDR3 coding DNA: TGTGCCAGCTCAGGGGGGGGCCACGAGCAGTACTTC. Drawing the rest from reference TRBV18 and TRBJ2-7, the complete variable domain is NAGVMQNPRHLVRRRGQEARLRCSPMKGHSHVYWYRQLPEEGLKFMVYLQKENIIDESGMPKERFSAEFPKEGPSILRIQQVVRGDSAAYFCASSGGGHEQYFGPGTRLTVT.

The chain recombines TRBV24-1 with TRBJ2-2, with 10 positions matching TRBD1. V shed 4 bases and J 5 bases; nucleotides not matched to a gene: 6. The CDR3 is 16 residues long. Germline values: CDR1 KGHDR, CDR2 SFDVKD. The CDR3 DNA follows: TGTGCCACCAGTGACACCGGGACAGGGGTTACCGGGGAGCTGTTTTTT. Its protein product is CATSDTGTGVTGELFF.

This chain uses TRBV7-9 with TRBJ2-5, with D maybe TRBD2 (5 bases). V gave up 1 base and J gave up 3 bases, with 9 bases separating them. In germline, CDR1 is SEHNR, CDR2 FQNEAQ (reference sequence). This CDR3 spans 14 amino acids. CDR3 in DNA: TGTGCCAGCAGCTTAGGATTCGGGAAAGAGACCCAGTACTTC. It specifies CASSLGFGKETQYF.

This clonotype was recorded many times. The chain couples TRBV20-1 to TRBJ2-5, with TRBD1 matching over 7 bases. Trimming took 6 bases from V and 2 from J; bases not matched to a gene: 9. Looked up from germline, CDR1 is DFQATT and CDR2 is SNEGSKA (reference sequence). The CDR3 sequence is 14 residues long. CDR3 in amino acids: CSARQGEAQETQYF. CDR3 DNA sequence: TGCAGTGCGAGACAGGGTGAGGCTCAAGAGACCCAGTACTTC.

This clonotype was recorded many times. The chain is built from TRBV5-1 and TRBJ1-5; possibly TRBD1 for D (5 bases). The germline CDR1 and CDR2 sequences are SGHRS and YFSETQ. The ends were cut back, 3 bases at V and 5 bases at J, with 12 bases in the middle. CDR3 length equals 14 residues. CDR3 sequence reads: CASSSQGLYQPQHF. The CDR3 nucleotides read TGCGCCAGCAGCTCGCAGGGATTGTATCAGCCCCAGCATTTT.

In the case of this clonotype: At one end, the junction sequence differs from germline, possibly due to a read error. The chain couples TRBV7-2 to TRBJ2-7; D is ambiguous. The CDR3 is 15 residues long. Germline V lookup: CDR1 SGHTA, CDR2 FQGNSA. DNA for the CDR3: TGTGCCAACAGCTTACCGTCTGTTGCAACGAGGGAGCAGTACTTC. Its protein is CANSLPSVATREQYF. The full variable domain, completed using reference TRBV7-2 and TRBJ2-7, is GAGVSQSPSNKVTEKGKDVELRCDPISGHTALYWYRQSLGQGLEFLIYFQGNSAPDKSGLPSDRFSAERTGGSVSTLTIQRTQQEDSAVYLCANSLPSVATREQYFGPGTRLTVT.

The gene calls are TRBV6-1 and TRBJ1-2; D not certain. Germline lookup yields CDR1 MNHNS and CDR2 SASEGT. Trimming removed 2 bases from V and 4 bases from J, with 17 bases in between. The CDR3 loop spans 16 amino acids. The CDR3 DNA reads as TGTGCCAGCAGTGAATCCTTGGTTGCGGGAACCTATGGCTACACCTTC. This encodes CASSESLVAGTYGYTF.

The rearrangement joins TRBV30 to TRBJ2-7; tentatively, D is TRBD1 or TRBD2 (6 bases each). This CDR3 has 14 amino acids. Trimming removed 0 bases at V and 5 bases at J, with 14 bases between. Germline V gene data show CDR1 as GTSNPN and CDR2 as SVGIG (reference sequence). The CDR3: CAWSVGKGGDEQYF. The CDR3 bases are TGTGCCTGGAGTGTCGGGAAGGGGGGCGACGAGCAGTACTTC.

This clonotype occurred a few times. The chain is built from TRBV6-1 and TRBJ1-6; D possibly corresponds to TRBD1 (6 bases). Trimming removed 3 bases at V and 2 bases at J, with 8 bases between. This CDR3 is 15 amino acids long. Germline V gives CDR1 MNHNS, CDR2 SASEGT. The CDR3 DNA follows: TGTGCCAGCAGTGATACAGGGACCTATAATTCACCCCTCCACTTT. As protein: CASSDTGTYNSPLHF.

The chain has TRBV6-5 and TRBJ1-2; 8 bases are a match to TRBD1. The length of the CDR3 is 14 residues. Looked up from germline, CDR1 is MNHEY and CDR2 is SVGAGI. Trimming took 2 bases from V and 8 from J; bases not matched to a gene: 7. CDR3 amino acids: CASSYPGQGGGYTF. The CDR3 DNA sequence: TGTGCCAGCAGTTACCCCGGACAGGGCGGCGGCTACACCTTC.

In its sample, this clonotype was seen many times. This sequence joins TRBV10-3 and TRBJ1-1; TRBD1 might be the D (6 bases). The CDR3 sequence is 12 residues long. Between the trimmed V and J ends, which lost 8 bases and 4 bases, there was a span of 11 bases. CDR1 and CDR2 (germline): ENHRY, SYGVKD. Written as DNA, the CDR3 is TGTGCCATCGGGGGCTACGGCACTGAAGCTTTCTTT. This encodes CAIGGYGTEAFF.

This clonotype was found a few times. The V and J genes are TRBV7-2 and TRBJ2-5, with D tentatively TRBD1 or TRBD2 (6 bases each). CDR1 and CDR2 (germline): SGHTA, FQGNSA. Trimming pared 5 bases from V and 3 bases from J, leaving 13 bases between. The CDR3 is 14 amino acids. CDR3 amino acids: CASSPTGAEETQYF. The CDR3 nucleotides read TGTGCCAGCAGCCCGACGGGGGCCGAAGAGACCCAGTACTTC.

This clonotype was seen ten or more times. The rearrangement uses TRBV27 and TRBJ2-7; 8 bases agree with TRBD2. The CDR3 covers 13 residues. Germline loops: CDR1 MNHEY, CDR2 SMNVEV (reference sequence). The V segment lost 7 bases and the J segment 3 bases; nucleotides outside the gene matches: 5. The CDR3 loop is CASTSSGSYEQYF. The CDR3 nucleotides read TGTGCCAGCACTTCGAGCGGGAGCTACGAGCAGTACTTC.